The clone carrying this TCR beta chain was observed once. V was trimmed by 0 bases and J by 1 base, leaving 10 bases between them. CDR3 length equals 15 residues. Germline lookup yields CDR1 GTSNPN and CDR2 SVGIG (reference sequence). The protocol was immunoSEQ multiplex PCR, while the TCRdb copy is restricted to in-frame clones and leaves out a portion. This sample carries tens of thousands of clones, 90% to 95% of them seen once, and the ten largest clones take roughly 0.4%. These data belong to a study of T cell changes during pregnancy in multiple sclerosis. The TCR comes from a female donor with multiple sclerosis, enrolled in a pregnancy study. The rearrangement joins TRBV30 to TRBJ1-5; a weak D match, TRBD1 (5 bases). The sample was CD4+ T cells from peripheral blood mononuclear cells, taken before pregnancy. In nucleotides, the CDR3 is TGTGCCTGGAGTGTACAGGCAGCCAGCAATCAGCCCCAGCATTTT. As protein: CAWSVQAASNQPQHF.